The 10 T cell receptor beta chains listed next were all sequenced from one sample in a study of shared clonotypes between healthy human individuals. Clones were read by immunoSEQ multiplex PCR, and TCRdb kept only the in-frame ones, dropping some. The repertoire holds some 2,400,000 clones, with about 94% as singletons. Sequencing was performed on naive CD4+ T cells sorted from blood. Documented subset: CD45RA+ positively selected. These receptors were collected from a man between 18 and 35 years old in good health.

The chain combines TRBV6-5 with TRBJ2-7; D gene uncertain. Germline values: CDR1 MNHEY, CDR2 SVGAGI. CDR3 length equals 15 residues. The V end lost 6 bases, the J end lost 0 bases, and 15 bases lay between the germline ends. The CDR3 loop reads CASRPRTTISYEQYF. Written as DNA, the CDR3 is TGTGCCAGCAGGCCCAGAACAACTATCTCCTACGAGCAGTACTTC.

The CDR3 DNA reads TGTGCCAGCACCCCGGGACGCTTTACGTATCAGCCCCAGCATTTT. Protein product: CASTPGRFTYQPQHF. J is TRBJ1-5 and V is TRBV7-2; TRBD1 is a possible D gene (5 bases). CDR3 size: 15 residues. Trimming took 7 bases from V and 5 from J, leaving 18 bases between them. Germline CDR1 and CDR2: SGHTA and FQGNSA.

The chain uses TRBV7-2 and TRBJ1-2; D uncertain. CDR3 length: 15 amino acids. V lost 5 bases to trimming and J lost 0 bases, with 13 bases between them. Germline values: CDR1 SGHTA, CDR2 FQGNSA. The DNA for the CDR3 is TGTGCCAGCAGCGTCGCGGGCGTCCCTAACTATGGCTACACCTTC. Translated: CASSVAGVPNYGYTF.

Turning to this clone: The DNA is left out, because the CDR3 cannot be placed on it with certainty; the CDR3 is given as TCRdb lists it. The rearrangement uses TRBV21-1 and TRBJ1-4; the tabulated D call, TRBD1, remains unverified against the DNA. TRBV21-1 is a recognized pseudogene. The CDR3 extends over 19 residues, inclusive of both ends. The CDR3 reads CASSKVAQGASEGNEKLFF.

The chain carries TRBV7-2 and TRBJ1-2; D not resolved. The CDR3 runs 12 residues. Trimming stripped 3 bases from V and 4 bases from J, with 6 bases between. The V gene's germline CDR1 is SGHTA and CDR2 FQGNSA. The CDR3 DNA reads TGTGCCAGCAGCTTCGGGAGCTATGGCTACACCTTC. As protein: CASSFGSYGYTF.

V usage is TRBV18 and J usage is TRBJ1-1; D unresolved. V lost 0 bases and J 2 bases, leaving 10 bases between the germline ends. Germline V gene sequence: CDR1 KGHSH, CDR2 LQKENI. The CDR3 totals 15 residues. This CDR3 is CASSPPVKGNTEAFF. CDR3 nucleotide sequence: TGTGCCAGCTCACCACCGGTCAAGGGAAACACTGAAGCTTTCTTT.

The V call is TRBV5-1, the J call TRBJ1-4; D is uncertain. The germline V and J ends were trimmed by 2 bases and 7 bases, with 9 bases remaining between them. Germline V gives CDR1 SGHRS, CDR2 YFSETQ. CDR3 length equals 13 residues. CDR3 loop: CASSFSGTEKLFF. CDR3 nucleotides: TGCGCCAGCAGCTTTTCGGGCACTGAAAAACTGTTTTTT.

This clone has just one count. V usage is TRBV2 and J usage is TRBJ2-5, with 10 bases matching TRBD1. The V gene end was trimmed by 7 bases and the J gene end by 0 bases; junction bases not matched to a gene: 5. CDR3 length equals 15 residues. Germline V lookup: CDR1 SNHLY, CDR2 FYNNEI. For the CDR3, the DNA is TGTGCCAGCACTCCGGGACAGGGGTACCAAGAGACCCAGTACTTC. Its protein product is CASTPGQGYQETQYF. Full variable domain (remainder filled in from reference TRBV2 and TRBJ2-5): EPEVTQTPSHQVTQMGQEVILRCVPISNHLYFYWYRQILGQKVEFLVSFYNNEISEKSEIFDDQFSVERPDGSNFTLKIRSTKLEDSAMYFCASTPGQGYQETQYFGPGTRLLVL.

The chain has TRBV5-6 and TRBJ2-6, with 10 positions matching TRBD1. CDR3 length: 17 amino acids. Germline CDR1 is SGHDT and CDR2 is YYEEEE. J was trimmed by 2 bases and V by 4 bases; bases with no gene match: 6. The CDR3 coding sequence is TGTGCCAGCAGCAAGGGACAGGGGAAAGCTGGGGCCAACGTCCTGACTTTC. Its protein product is CASSKGQGKAGANVLTF.

J is TRBJ1-4 and V is TRBV2; D call uncertain. The CDR3 has 13 amino acids. Per germline, CDR1 SNHLY and CDR2 FYNNEI. The ends were cut back, 7 bases at V and 7 bases at J, with 13 bases in the middle. CDR3 loop: CASMVEIGEKLFF. CDR3 DNA sequence: TGTGCCAGCATGGTGGAGATTGGTGAAAAACTGTTTTTT.